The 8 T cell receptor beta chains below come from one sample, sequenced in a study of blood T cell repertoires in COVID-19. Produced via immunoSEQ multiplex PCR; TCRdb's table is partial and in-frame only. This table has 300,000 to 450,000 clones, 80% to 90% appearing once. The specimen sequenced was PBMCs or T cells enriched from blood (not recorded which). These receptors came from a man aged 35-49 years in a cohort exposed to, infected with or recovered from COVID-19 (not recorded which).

The CDR3 coding sequence is TGTGCCAGCTCACCACCCGGGGGTTCTACCTATGGCTACACCTTC. It specifies CASSPPGGSTYGYTF. V and J are TRBV18 and TRBJ1-2, with D possibly matching TRBD1 (5 bases). V shed 0 bases and J shed 4 bases, with 12 bases lying between them. The CDR3 is made up of 15 amino acids. Per the germline V gene, CDR1 is KGHSH and CDR2 is LQKENI.

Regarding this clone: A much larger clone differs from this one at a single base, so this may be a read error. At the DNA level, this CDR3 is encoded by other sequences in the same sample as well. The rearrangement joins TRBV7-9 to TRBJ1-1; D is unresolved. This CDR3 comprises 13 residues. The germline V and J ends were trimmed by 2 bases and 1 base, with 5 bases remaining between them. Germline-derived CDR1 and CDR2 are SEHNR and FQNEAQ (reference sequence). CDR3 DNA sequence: TGTGCCAGCAGCTTAACGGGGAACACTGAAGCTTTCTTT. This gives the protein CASSLTGNTEAFF.

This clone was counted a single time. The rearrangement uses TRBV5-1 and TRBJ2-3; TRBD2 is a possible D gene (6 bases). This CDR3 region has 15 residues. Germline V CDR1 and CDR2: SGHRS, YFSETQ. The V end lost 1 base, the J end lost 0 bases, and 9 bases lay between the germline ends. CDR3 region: CASSLWGDSTDTQYF. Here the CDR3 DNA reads TGCGCCAGCAGCTTGTGGGGGGACAGCACAGATACGCAGTATTTT.

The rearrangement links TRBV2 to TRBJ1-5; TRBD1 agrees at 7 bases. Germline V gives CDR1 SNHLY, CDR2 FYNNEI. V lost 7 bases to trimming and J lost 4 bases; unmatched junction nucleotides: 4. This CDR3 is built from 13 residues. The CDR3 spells CASTLTGNQPQHF. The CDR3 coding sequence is TGTGCCAGCACCTTGACAGGGAATCAGCCCCAGCATTTT. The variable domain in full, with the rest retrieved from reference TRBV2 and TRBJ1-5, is EPEVTQTPSHQVTQMGQEVILRCVPISNHLYFYWYRQILGQKVEFLVSFYNNEISEKSEIFDDQFSVERPDGSNFTLKIRSTKLEDSAMYFCASTLTGNQPQHFGDGTRLSIL.

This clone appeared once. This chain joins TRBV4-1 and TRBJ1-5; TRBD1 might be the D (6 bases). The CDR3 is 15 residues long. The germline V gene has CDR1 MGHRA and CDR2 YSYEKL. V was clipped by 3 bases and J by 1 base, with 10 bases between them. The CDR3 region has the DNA TGCGCCAGCAGCCAGGCCGGACAGAGCAATCAGCCCCAGCATTTT. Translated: CASSQAGQSNQPQHF.

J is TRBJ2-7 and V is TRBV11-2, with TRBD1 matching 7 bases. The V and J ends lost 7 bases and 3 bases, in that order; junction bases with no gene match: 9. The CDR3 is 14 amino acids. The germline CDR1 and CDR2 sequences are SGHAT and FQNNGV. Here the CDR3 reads CASTRQGSLYEQYF. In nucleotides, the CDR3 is TGTGCCAGCACCAGACAGGGAAGTCTCTACGAGCAGTACTTC. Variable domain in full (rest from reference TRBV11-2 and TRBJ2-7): EAGVAQSPRYKIIEKRQSVAFWCNPISGHATLYWYQQILGQGPKLLIQFQNNGVVDDSQLPKDRFSAERLKGVDSTLKIQPAKLEDSAVYLCASTRQGSLYEQYFGPGTRLTVT.

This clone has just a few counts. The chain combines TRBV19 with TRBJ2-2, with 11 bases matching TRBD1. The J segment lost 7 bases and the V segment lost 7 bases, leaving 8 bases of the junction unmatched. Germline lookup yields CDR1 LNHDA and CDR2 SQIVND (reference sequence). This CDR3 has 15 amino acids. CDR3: CASTRTGGSGGELFF. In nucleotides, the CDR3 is TGTGCCAGTACCCGGACAGGGGGCTCAGGCGGGGAGCTGTTTTTT.

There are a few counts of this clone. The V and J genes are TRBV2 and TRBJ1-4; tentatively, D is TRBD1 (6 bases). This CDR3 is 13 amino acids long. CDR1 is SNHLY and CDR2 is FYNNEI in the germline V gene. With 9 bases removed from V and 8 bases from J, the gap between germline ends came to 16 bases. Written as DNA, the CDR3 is TGTGCCAGTCGAAGGACAGTGGAAGAAAAACTGTTTTTT. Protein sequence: CASRRTVEEKLFF.